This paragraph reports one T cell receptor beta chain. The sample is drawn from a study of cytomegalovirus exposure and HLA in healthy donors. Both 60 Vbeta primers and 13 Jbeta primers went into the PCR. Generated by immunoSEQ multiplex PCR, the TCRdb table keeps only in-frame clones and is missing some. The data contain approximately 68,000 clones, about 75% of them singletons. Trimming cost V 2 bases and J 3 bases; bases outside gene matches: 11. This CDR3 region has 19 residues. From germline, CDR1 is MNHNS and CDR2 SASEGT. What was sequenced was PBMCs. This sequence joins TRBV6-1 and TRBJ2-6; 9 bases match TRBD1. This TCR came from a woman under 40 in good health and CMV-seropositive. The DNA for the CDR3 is TGTGCCAGCAGTGAAATCCGGGACAGGGATTTATTTGGGGCCAACGTCCTGACTTTC. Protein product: CASSEIRDRDLFGANVLTF.